This TCR beta chain comes out of a study of blood T cell repertoires in COVID-19. At the level of the study: T cells, B-cell-depleted T cells, or PBMCs supplied cDNA or gDNA.

Authors' data handling: Amplification of reference gene primers was used by the study to estimate nucleated cell counts. Profiling relied on immunoSEQ multiplex PCR, and the TCRdb table lists in-frame clones only, not all of them. V, J and clone size were drawn from that table, and D and trimming were deduced from the DNA. The sample includes 250,000 to 300,000 clones, around 90% seen only once; the top ten take about 2.2%. The CDR3 contains 14 residues. CDR1 and CDR2 (germline): MNHNS, SASEGT. For this clone: Mismatch with germline at one junction end may stem from a read error.

Material: peripheral blood. The chain recombines TRBV6-1 with TRBJ2-7, with 7 bases identical to TRBD1. This TCR derives from a woman aged 50 to 60 who had recovered from COVID-19. In DNA, the CDR3 is TGTGCCAGTAGTGAGGGGACAGAGGGCTACGAGCAGTACTTC. Residues: CASSEGTEGYEQYF.